This TCR beta chain was documented in a study of T cell repertoires in cytomegalovirus infection. Across the whole study: Recently identified HLA-C-restricted and well-studied HLA-B-restricted CMV epitopes were used. Public TCR beta signatures indicated both CMV infection and matching HLA type. Findings of the study overall: Ex vivo, HLA-C-restricted CMV-specific TCR beta clonotypes prevailed over the rest of the response. Carriers of CMV and the relevant HLA type were discriminated by public TCR beta frequency.

This clonotype was seen more than once but under ten times. Its target is not known. TCRdb called the reads again in MiXCR, with one record for every CDR3 protein. The table lists a few hundred thousand distinct CDR3 sequences, under 55% of them singletons. V lost 2 bases and J lost 3, with 14 bases in between. The CDR3 is 17 residues long. Germline CDR1 is SGHVS and CDR2 is FQNEAQ. The source was cultured PBMCs, collected from culture after CMV antigen stimulation. The chain links TRBV7-8 to TRBJ2-6; D uncertain. The receptor was isolated from a human donor in good health (CMV status not recorded). Some clones in this sample may be carry-over from other donors' samples. CDR3: CASSLTTWTIGANVLTF. The CDR3 region has the DNA TGTGCCAGCAGCTTAACGACTTGGACGATTGGGGCCAACGTCCTGACTTTC.